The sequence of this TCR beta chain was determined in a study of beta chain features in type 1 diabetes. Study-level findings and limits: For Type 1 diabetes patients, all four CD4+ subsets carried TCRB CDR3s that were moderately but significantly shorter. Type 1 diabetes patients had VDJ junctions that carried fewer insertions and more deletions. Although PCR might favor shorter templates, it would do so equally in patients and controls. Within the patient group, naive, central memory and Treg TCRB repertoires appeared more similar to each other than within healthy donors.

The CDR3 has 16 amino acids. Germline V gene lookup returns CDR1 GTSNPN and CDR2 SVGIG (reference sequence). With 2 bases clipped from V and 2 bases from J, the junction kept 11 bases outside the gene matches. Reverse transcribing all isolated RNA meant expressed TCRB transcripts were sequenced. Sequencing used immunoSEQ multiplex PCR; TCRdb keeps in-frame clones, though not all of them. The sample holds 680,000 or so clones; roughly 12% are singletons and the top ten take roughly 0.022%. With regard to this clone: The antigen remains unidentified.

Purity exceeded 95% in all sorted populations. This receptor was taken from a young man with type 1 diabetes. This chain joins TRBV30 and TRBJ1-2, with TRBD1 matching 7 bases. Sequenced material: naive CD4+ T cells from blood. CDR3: CAWSLKSQGTNYGYTF. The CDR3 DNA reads TGTGCCTGGAGTCTTAAATCACAGGGGACGAACTATGGCTACACCTTC.